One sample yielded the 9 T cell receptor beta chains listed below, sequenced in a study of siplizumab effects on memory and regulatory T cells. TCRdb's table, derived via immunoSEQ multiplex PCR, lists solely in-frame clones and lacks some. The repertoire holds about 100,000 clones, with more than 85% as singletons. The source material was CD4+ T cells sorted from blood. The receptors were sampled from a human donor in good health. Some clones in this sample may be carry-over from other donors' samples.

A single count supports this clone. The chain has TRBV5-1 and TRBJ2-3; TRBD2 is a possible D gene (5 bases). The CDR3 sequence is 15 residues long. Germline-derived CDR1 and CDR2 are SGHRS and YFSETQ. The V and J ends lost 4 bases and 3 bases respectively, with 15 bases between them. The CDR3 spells CASSTTGFETDTQYF. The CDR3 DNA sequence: TGCGCCAGCAGCACAACGGGGTTTGAGACAGATACGCAGTATTTT. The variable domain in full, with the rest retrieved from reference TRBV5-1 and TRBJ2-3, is KAGVTQTPRYLIKTRGQQVTLSCSPISGHRSVSWYQQTPGQGLQFLFEYFSETQRNKGNFPGRFSGRQFSNSRSEMNVSTLELGDSALYLCASSTTGFETDTQYFGPGTRLTVL.

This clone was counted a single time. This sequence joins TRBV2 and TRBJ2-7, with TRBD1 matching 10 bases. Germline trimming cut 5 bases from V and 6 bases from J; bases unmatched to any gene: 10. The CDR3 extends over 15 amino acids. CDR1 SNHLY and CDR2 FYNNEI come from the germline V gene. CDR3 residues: CASSQRTGGFGEQYF. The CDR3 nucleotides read TGTGCCAGCAGTCAGCGGACAGGGGGATTTGGCGAGCAGTACTTC.

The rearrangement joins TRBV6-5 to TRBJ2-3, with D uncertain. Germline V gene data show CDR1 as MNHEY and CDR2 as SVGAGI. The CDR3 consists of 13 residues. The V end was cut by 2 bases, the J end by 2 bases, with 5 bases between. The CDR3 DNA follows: TGTGCCAGCAGTTACGGGTACACAGATACGCAGTATTTT. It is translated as CASSYGYTDTQYF.

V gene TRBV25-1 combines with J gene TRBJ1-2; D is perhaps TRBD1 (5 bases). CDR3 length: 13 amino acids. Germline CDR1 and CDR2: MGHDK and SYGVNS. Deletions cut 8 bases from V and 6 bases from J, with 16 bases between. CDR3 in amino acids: CASGGLERNGYTF. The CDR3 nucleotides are TGTGCCAGCGGGGGTTTGGAGAGGAATGGCTACACCTTC.

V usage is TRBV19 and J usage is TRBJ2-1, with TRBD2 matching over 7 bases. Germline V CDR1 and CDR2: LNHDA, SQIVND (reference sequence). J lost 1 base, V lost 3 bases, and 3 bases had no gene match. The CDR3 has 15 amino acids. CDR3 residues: CASSMSGISYNEQFF. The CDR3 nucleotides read TGTGCCAGTAGTATGAGCGGGATTTCCTACAATGAGCAGTTCTTC.

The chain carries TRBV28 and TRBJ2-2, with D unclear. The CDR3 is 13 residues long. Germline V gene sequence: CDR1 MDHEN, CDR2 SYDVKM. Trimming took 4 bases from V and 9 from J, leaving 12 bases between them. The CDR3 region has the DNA TGTGCCAGCAGTTACCCAGAACCTCGGGAGCTGTTTTTT. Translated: CASSYPEPRELFF.

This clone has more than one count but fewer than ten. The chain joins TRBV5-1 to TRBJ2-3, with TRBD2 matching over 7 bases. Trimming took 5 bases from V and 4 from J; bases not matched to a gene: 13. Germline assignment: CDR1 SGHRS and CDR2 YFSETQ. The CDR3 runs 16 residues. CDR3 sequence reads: CASRGSGFSRADTQYF. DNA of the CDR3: TGCGCCAGCAGGGGTAGCGGGTTTAGTCGGGCAGATACGCAGTATTTT.

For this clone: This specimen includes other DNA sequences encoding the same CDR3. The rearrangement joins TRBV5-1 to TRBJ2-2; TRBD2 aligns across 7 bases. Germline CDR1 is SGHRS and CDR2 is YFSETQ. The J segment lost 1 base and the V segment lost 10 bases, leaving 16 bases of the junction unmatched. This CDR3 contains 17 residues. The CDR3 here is CARGRRGGRGNTGELFF. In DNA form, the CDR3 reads TGCGCCCGCGGGAGACGGGGAGGGAGGGGGAACACCGGGGAGCTGTTTTTT.

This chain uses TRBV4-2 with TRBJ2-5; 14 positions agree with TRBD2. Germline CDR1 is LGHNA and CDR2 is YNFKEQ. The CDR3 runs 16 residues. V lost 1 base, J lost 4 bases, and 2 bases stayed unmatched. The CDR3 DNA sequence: TGTGCCAGCAGCCAAGGACTAGCGGGAGGGTTAGAGACCCAGTACTTC. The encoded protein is CASSQGLAGGLETQYF.